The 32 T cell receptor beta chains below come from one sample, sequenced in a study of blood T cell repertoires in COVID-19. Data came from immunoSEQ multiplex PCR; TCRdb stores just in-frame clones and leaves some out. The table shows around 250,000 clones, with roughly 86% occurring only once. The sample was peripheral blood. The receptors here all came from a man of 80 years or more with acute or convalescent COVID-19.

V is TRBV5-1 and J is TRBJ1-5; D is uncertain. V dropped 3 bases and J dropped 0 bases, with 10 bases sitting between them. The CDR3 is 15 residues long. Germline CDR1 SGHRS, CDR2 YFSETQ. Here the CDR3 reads CASSYSGDSNQPQHF. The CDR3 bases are TGCGCCAGCAGCTACAGTGGCGATAGCAATCAGCCCCAGCATTTT. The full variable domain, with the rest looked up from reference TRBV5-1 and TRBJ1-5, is KAGVTQTPRYLIKTRGQQVTLSCSPISGHRSVSWYQQTPGQGLQFLFEYFSETQRNKGNFPGRFSGRQFSNSRSEMNVSTLELGDSALYLCASSYSGDSNQPQHFGDGTRLSIL.

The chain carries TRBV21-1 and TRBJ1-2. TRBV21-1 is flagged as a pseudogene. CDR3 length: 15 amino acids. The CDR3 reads CASSILERERLGYTF. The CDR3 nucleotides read TGTGCCAGCAGCATTCTTGAGAGGGAAAGACTTGGCTACACCTTC.

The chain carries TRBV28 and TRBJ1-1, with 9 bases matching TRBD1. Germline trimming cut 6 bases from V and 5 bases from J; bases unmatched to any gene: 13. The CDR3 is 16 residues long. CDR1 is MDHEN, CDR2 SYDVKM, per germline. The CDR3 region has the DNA TGTGCCAGCAGCCCCAATTTGGGACAGGGAGGGACTGAAGCTTTCTTT. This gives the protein CASSPNLGQGGTEAFF.

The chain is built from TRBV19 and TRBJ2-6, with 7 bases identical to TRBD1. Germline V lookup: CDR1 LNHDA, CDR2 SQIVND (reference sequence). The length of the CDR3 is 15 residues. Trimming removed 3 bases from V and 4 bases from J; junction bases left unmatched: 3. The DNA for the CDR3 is TGTGCCAGTAGTATTGACAGGGCCGGGGCCAACGTCCTGACTTTC. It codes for CASSIDRAGANVLTF.

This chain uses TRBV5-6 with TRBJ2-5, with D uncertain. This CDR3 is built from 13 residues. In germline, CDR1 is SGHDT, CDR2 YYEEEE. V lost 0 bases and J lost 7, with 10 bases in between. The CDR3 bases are TGTGCCAGCAGCTTGGACAGTCCAGGGACCCAGTACTTC. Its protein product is CASSLDSPGTQYF. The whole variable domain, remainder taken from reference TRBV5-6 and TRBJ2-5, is DAGVTQSPTHLIKTRGQQVTLRCSPKSGHDTVSWYQQALGQGPQFIFQYYEEEERQRGNFPDRFSGHQFPNYSSELNVNALLLGDSALYLCASSLDSPGTQYFGPGTRLLVL.

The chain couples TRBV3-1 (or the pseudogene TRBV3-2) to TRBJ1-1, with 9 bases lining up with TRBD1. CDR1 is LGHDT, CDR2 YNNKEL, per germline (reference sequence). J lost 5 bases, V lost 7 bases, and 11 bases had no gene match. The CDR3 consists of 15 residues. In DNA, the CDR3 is TGTGCCAGCACCTCCCGGGACAGGGCTTCGACTGAAGCTTTCTTT. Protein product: CASTSRDRASTEAFF.

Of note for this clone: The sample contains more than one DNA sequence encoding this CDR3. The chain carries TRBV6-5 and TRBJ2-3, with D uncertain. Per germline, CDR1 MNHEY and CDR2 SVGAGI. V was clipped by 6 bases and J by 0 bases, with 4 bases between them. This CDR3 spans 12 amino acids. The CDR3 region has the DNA TGTGCCAGCAGCAGTAGCACAGATACGCAGTATTTT. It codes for CASSSSTDTQYF.

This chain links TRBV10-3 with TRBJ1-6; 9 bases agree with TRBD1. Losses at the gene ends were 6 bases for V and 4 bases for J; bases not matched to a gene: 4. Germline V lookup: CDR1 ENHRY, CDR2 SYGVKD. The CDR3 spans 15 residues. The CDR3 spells CAIRGDRAYNSPLHF. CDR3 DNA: TGTGCCATCAGGGGGGACAGGGCGTATAATTCACCCCTCCACTTT.

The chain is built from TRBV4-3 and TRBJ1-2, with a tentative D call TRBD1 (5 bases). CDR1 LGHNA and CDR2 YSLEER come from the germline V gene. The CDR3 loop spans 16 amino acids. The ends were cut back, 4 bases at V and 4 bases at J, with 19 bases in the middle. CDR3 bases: TGCGCCAGCAGCCCCCAGGCCACAGGCCCGATCTATGGCTACACCTTC. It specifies CASSPQATGPIYGYTF.

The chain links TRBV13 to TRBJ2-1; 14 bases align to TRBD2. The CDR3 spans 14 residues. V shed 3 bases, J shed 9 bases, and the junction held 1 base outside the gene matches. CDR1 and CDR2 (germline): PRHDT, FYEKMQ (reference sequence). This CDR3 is CASSLTSGRGEQFF. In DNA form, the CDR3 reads TGTGCCAGCAGCTTGACTAGCGGGAGGGGTGAGCAGTTCTTC.

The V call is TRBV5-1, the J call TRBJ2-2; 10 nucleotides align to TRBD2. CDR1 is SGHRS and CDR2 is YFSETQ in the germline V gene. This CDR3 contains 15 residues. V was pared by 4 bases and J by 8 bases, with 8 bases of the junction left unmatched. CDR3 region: CASSNGAGGPGELFF. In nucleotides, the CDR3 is TGCGCCAGCAGCAACGGAGCGGGAGGGCCGGGGGAGCTGTTTTTT.

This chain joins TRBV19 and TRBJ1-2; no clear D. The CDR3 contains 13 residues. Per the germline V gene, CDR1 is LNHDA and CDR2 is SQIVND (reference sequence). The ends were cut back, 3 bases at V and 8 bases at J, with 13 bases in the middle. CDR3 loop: CASSIIPEWGYTF. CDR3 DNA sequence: TGTGCCAGTAGTATCATCCCGGAGTGGGGCTACACCTTC.

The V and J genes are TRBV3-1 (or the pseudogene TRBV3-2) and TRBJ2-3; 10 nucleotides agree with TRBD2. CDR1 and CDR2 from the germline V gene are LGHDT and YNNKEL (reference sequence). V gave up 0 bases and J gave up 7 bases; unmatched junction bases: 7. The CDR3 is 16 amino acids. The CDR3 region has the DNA TGTGCCAGCAGCCAAGAGCCGACTAGCGGGTCCCATACGCAGTATTTT. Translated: CASSQEPTSGSHTQYF.

The CDR3 loop is CASSPDRDIKEAFF. The CDR3 coding sequence is TGTGCCAGCAGCCCTGACCGGGACATAAAAGAGGCTTTCTTT. The chain carries TRBV3-1 (or the pseudogene TRBV3-2) and TRBJ1-1, with D possibly being TRBD1 (6 bases). Germline V lookup: CDR1 LGHDT, CDR2 YNNKEL (reference sequence). The CDR3 length is 14 residues. Trimming shortened V by 4 bases and J by 11 bases, and 20 bases separated the two germline ends.

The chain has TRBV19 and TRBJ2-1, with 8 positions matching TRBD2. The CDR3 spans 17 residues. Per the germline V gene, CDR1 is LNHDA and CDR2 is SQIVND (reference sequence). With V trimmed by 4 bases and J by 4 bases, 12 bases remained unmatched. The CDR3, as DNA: TGTGCCAGTAGTACCACCTTATCGGTAGCGGGGTACAATGAGCAGTTCTTC. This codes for CASSTTLSVAGYNEQFF.

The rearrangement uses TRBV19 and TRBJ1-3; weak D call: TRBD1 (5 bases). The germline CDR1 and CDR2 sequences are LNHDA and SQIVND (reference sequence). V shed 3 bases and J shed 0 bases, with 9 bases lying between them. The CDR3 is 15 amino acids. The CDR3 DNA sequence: TGTGCCAGTAGTATGACAGTTCTCTCTGGAAACACCATATATTTT. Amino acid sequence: CASSMTVLSGNTIYF. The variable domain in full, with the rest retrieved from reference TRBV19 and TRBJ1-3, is DGGITQSPKYLFRKEGQNVTLSCEQNLNHDAMYWYRQDPGQGLRLIYYSQIVNDFQKGDIAEGYSVSREKKESFPLTVTSAQKNPTAFYLCASSMTVLSGNTIYFGEGSWLTVV.

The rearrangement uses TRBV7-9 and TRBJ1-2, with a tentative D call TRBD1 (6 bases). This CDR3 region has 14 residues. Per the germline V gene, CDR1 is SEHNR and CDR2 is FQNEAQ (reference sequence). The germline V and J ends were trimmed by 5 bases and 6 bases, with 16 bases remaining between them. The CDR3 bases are TGTGCCAGCAGCCTTGACAGGTCAGGGGATGGCTACACCTTC. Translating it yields CASSLDRSGDGYTF.

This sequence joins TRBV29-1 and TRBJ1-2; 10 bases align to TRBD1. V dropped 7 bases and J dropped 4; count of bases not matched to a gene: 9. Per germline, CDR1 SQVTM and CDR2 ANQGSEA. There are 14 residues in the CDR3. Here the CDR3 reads CSAEGQGFFYGYTF. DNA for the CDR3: TGCAGCGCCGAGGGACAGGGGTTCTTCTATGGCTACACCTTC.

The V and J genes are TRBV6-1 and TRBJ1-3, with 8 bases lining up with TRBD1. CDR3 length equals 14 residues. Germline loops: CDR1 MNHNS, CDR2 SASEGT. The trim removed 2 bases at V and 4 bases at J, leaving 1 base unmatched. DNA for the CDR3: TGTGCCAGCAGTGAAAGGGACAGGGGAAACACCATATATTTT. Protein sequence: CASSERDRGNTIYF.

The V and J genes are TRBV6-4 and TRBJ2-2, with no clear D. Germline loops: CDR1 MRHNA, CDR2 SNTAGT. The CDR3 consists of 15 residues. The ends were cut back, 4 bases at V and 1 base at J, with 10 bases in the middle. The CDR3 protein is CASSVSSWNTGELFF. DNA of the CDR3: TGTGCCAGCAGTGTCAGTTCTTGGAACACCGGGGAGCTGTTTTTT.

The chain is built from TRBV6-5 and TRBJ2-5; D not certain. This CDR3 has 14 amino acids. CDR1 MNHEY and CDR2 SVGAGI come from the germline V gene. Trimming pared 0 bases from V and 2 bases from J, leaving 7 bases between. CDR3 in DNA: TGTGCCAGCAGTTACTCACGGAGACAAGAGACCCAGTACTTC. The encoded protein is CASSYSRRQETQYF.

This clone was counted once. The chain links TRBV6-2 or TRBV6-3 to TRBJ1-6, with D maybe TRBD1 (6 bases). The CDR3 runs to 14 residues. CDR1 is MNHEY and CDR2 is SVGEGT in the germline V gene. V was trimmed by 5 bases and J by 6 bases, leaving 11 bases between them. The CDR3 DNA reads TGTGCCAGCAGTCTGCAGGGGCCTAATTCACCCCTCCACTTT. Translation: CASSLQGPNSPLHF.

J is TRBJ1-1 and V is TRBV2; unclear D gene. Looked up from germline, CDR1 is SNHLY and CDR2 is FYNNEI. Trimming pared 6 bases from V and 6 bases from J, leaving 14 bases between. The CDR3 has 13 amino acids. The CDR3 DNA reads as TGTGCCAGCAGGGTGGACTCTTTGGCTGAAGCTTTCTTT. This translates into CASRVDSLAEAFF.

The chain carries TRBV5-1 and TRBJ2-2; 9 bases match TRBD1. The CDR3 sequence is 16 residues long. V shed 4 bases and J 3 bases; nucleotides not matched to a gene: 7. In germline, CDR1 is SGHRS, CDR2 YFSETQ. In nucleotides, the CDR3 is TGCGCCAGCAGCGTGACAGGGGGTTGGGACACCGGGGAGCTGTTTTTT. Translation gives CASSVTGGWDTGELFF.

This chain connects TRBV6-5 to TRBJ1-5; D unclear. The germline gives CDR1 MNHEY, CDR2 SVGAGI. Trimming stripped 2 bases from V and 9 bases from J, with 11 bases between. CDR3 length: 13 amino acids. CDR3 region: CASSYGALAPQHF. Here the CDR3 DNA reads TGTGCCAGCAGTTACGGTGCATTGGCGCCCCAGCATTTT.

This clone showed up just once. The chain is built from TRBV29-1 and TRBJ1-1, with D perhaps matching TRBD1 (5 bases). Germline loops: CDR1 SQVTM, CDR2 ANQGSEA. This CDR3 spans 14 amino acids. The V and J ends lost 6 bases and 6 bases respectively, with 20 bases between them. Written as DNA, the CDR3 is TGCAGCGTATCTACAGGATCCCCTGGGGCTGAAGCTTTCTTT. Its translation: CSVSTGSPGAEAFF.

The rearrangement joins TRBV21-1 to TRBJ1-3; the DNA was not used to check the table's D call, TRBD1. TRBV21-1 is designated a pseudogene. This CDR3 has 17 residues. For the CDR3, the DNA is TGTGCCAGCAGCGACTCCCAAGACAGTTCCTCTGGAAACACCATATATTTT. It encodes CASSDSQDSSSGNTIYF.

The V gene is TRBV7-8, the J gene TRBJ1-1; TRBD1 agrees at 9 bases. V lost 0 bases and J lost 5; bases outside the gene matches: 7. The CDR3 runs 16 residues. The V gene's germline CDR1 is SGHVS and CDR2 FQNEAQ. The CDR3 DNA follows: TGTGCCAGCAGCTTAGCGGGCTCGGGACAGGGAACTGAAGCTTTCTTT. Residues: CASSLAGSGQGTEAFF. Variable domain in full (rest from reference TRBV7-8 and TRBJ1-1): GAGVSQSPRYKVAKRGQDVALRCDPISGHVSLFWYQQALGQGPEFLTYFQNEAQLDKSGLPSDRFFAERPEGSVSTLKIQRTQQEDSAVYLCASSLAGSGQGTEAFFGQGTRLTVV.

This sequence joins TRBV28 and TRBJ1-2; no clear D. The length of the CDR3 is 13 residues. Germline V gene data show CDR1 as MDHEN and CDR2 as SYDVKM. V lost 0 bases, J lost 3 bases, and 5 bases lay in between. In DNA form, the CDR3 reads TGTGCCAGCAGTTTATGGCGTGACTATGGCTACACCTTC. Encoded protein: CASSLWRDYGYTF.

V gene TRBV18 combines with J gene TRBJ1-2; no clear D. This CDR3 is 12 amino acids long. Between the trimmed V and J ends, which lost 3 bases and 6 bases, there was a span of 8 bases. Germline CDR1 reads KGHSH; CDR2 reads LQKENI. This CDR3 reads CASSPNRDGYTF. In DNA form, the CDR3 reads TGTGCCAGCTCACCTAACCGGGATGGCTACACCTTC. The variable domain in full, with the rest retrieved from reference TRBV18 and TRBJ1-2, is NAGVMQNPRHLVRRRGQEARLRCSPMKGHSHVYWYRQLPEEGLKFMVYLQKENIIDESGMPKERFSAEFPKEGPSILRIQQVVRGDSAAYFCASSPNRDGYTFGSGTRLTVV.

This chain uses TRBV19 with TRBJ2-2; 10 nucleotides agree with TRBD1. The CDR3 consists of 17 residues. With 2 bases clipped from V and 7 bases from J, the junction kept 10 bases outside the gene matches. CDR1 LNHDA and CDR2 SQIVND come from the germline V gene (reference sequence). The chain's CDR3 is CASSIPPGQGIIGELFF. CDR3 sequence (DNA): TGTGCCAGTAGTATACCCCCGGGACAGGGGATTATCGGGGAGCTGTTTTTT.

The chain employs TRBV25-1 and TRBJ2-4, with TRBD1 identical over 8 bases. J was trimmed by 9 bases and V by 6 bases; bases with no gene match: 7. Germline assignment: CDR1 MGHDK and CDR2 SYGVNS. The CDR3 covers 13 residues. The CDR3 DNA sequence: TGTGCCAGCAGCGACAGGGGCGCGGGCATTCAGTACTTC. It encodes CASSDRGAGIQYF. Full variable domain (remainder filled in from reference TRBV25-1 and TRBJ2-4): EADIYQTPRYLVIGTGKKITLECSQTMGHDKMYWYQQDPGMELHLIHYSYGVNSTEKGDLSSESTVSRIRTEHFPLTLESARPSHTSQYLCASSDRGAGIQYFGAGTRLSVL.